This is a list of T cell receptor beta chains from one sample in a study of blood T cells in healthy people across ages. From the 5' RACE reads, TCRdb called clonotypes with MiXCR, one entry per CDR3 protein. In the table there are hundreds of thousands of distinct CDR3 sequences, less than 25% of which are singletons. These data are also associated with another study on T cells of mothers and their children.

The sample consisted of blood. These receptors all stem from a boy between 10 and 17 years old in good health. CDR3s include the opening cysteine and the closing phenylalanine or tryptophan. The order of the fields is D gene, V gene, clone size, CDR3 protein. A D gene is named only where the DNA matches it firmly. The size entry is marked missing in some rows and otherwise reads once, few, many or a size class.

-	TRBV4-3	few	CASSQDSGLSGNTIYF
-	TRBV4-3	-	CASSQDMGFGYTF
-	TRBV7-7	many	CASSIGNLITDTQYF
-	TRBV7-8	-	CASSLERVSSYEQYF
-	TRBV9	few	CASSPDLSSPLHF
-	TRBV20-1	few	CSARDQTDQETQYF
-	TRBV28	few	CASSLQNRETQYF
-	TRBV14	-	CASSQERGTRTDTQYF
-	TRBV4-3	-	CASSQEIAGVSYEQYF
-	TRBV3-1	-	CASSQDLSGEQFF
-	TRBV15	-	CATSRTVGVEAFF
-	TRBV27	few	CASSFMGSYNEQFF
-	TRBV28	many	CASRNGNQPQHF
-	TRBV7-2	few	CVSSLVGRGLSYEQYF
TRBD2	TRBV4-3	-	CASSARLAGGPGTDTQYF
-	TRBV4-3	few	CASSPMGLSGSYNEQFF
TRBD2	TRBV6-2/TRBV6-3	-	CASSYGHSTSGRITGELFF
-	TRBV19	-	CASSTLGFAGSQETQYF
TRBD2	TRBV19	once	CASSSGSSHNEQFF
TRBD1	TRBV7-9	-	CASSLPPDRNSYEQYF
-	TRBV3-1	few	CASSQDLVWNEQFF
TRBD1	TRBV20-1	few	CSAPDREETQYF
TRBD2	TRBV7-2	few	CASSFQLAGRETQYF
-	TRBV7-2	few	CASSSREGQTQYF
-	TRBV5-6	-	CASSFGAAADTQYF
-	TRBV21-1	few	CASSKAEPTSGVTYQETQYF
-	TRBV10-2	few	CASTPDKAYNEQFF
-	TRBV4-3	few	CASSQIPQNTGELFF
TRBD1	TRBV28	once	CASNWGQARTGELFF